The T cell receptor (beta chain) described here comes from a study of T-cell reconstitution after alpha-beta-depleted transplantation in children. Study results and limitations: After one year, T-cell counts and TCRbeta diversity mostly came from new T cells. Some patients owed their high day-60 TCRbeta diversity to surviving recipient T cells and thymic progenitors. Roughly two months post-transplant, alpha-beta T cells reportedly originated from several hundred graft clones that had expanded.

With regard to this clonotype: The target antigen is unknown.

Unique molecular identifiers tagged the TCRbeta library. TCRdb re-derived calls from the PCR reads in MiXCR, one entry per CDR3 protein. This sample carries a few hundred thousand distinct CDR3 sequences, roughly 30% of them seen once, and the ten largest clones take 30% to 45%. The CDR3 covers 14 residues. J lost 5 bases, V lost 1 base, and 7 bases had no gene match. Germline-derived CDR1 and CDR2 are DFQATT and SNEGSKA (reference sequence). The sample was PBMCs, taken before TCRalphabeta/CD19-depleted stem cell transplant. This TCR derives from a boy under two years old with Wiskott-Aldrich syndrome, due to receive a stem cell transplant. The chain couples TRBV20-1 to TRBJ1-2; 7 bases are a match to TRBD1. As DNA, the CDR3 is TGCAGTGCTAGAGTAGGGCAGGGGGTTTATGGCTACACCTTC. Amino acid sequence: CSARVGQGVYGYTF.